This T cell receptor (beta chain) was identified in a study of cytomegalovirus exposure and HLA in healthy donors. Study conclusions and caveats: A later analysis linked a missense DCLRE1C variant to TCR beta V- and J-gene trimming.

In its sample, this clone was seen once. The antigen is not known. In germline, CDR1 is SGHRS, CDR2 YFSETQ. The CDR3 contains 16 residues. V lost 2 bases and J lost 3; bases outside the gene matches: 10. 13 Jbeta primers and 60 Vbeta primers were used for the PCR. Data came from immunoSEQ multiplex PCR; TCRdb stores just in-frame clones and leaves some out. The sample contains about 130,000 clones, roughly four fifths of which appear only once. The V and J genes are TRBV5-1 and TRBJ1-1; 7 bases match TRBD1. Sequencing was done on a sample of PBMCs. The receptor was isolated from a boy aged 5-17 years in good health and CMV-seronegative. DNA of the CDR3: TGCGCCAGCAGCTTAACGCTGGCAGGGGGGCACACTGAAGCTTTCTTT. Protein sequence: CASSLTLAGGHTEAFF. Variable domain in full (rest from reference TRBV5-1 and TRBJ1-1): KAGVTQTPRYLIKTRGQQVTLSCSPISGHRSVSWYQQTPGQGLQFLFEYFSETQRNKGNFPGRFSGRQFSNSRSEMNVSTLELGDSALYLCASSLTLAGGHTEAFFGQGTRLTVV.